This passage covers 13 T cell receptor beta chains from one sample sequenced in a study of identical twins. TCRdb reanalysed the 5' RACE reads using MiXCR and keeps one entry per CDR3 protein. The data show 1.5 million or so distinct CDR3 sequences, more than 30% seen once. Source material: cord blood. These receptors all come from a newborn girl in good health.

Regarding this clonotype: The junction and the germline gene differ at one end; a read error may be behind it. This CDR3 is CASSLAGRSSYNKQFF. CDR3 in DNA: TGTGCCAGCAGCTTGGCGGGACGGAGCTCCTACAATAAGCAGTTCTTC. V usage is TRBV5-1 and J usage is TRBJ2-1; tentatively, D is TRBD2 (6 bases). CDR3 size: 16 residues. From germline, CDR1 is SGHRS and CDR2 YFSETQ.

The chain couples TRBV20-1 to TRBJ2-5; 8 bases align to TRBD1. Matching the DNA end better, TRBJ2-7 makes the J call doubtful. CDR1 DFQATT and CDR2 SNEGSKA come from the germline V gene (reference sequence). CDR3 length equals 12 residues. The CDR3 region has the DNA TGCAGTGCCCGACAGGGGCGTAGCGAGCAGTACTTC. Translation gives CSARQGRSEQYF.

With regard to this clonotype: Possible read error: a much larger clone is one base away. The chain employs TRBV20-1 and TRBJ2-7; TRBD2 aligns across 9 bases. The CDR3 is 14 residues long. The germline V gene has CDR1 DFQATT and CDR2 SNEGSKA (reference sequence). CDR3 sequence: CSARDLGTSYEHYF. CDR3 coding DNA: TGCAGTGCTAGAGATCTAGGGACTAGCTACGAGCACTACTTC.

The rearrangement uses TRBV14 and TRBJ1-4, with D perhaps matching TRBD1 (5 bases). Germline V lookup: CDR1 SGHDN, CDR2 FVKESK. This CDR3 is built from 16 residues. V was shortened by 2 bases and J by 2 bases, with 12 bases between the two germline ends. The CDR3 loop is CASSQLGTGTNEKLFF. CDR3 DNA: TGTGCCAGCAGCCAACTCGGGACCGGGACTAATGAAAAACTGTTTTTT.

J is TRBJ1-2 and V is TRBV14; perhaps TRBD1 as D (5 bases). The CDR3 spans 14 residues. Trimming removed 3 bases from V and 8 bases from J, with 16 bases in between. Germline values: CDR1 SGHDN, CDR2 FVKESK. The CDR3 here is CASSQGDGPYGYTF. The CDR3 nucleotides read TGTGCCAGCAGCCAGGGGGACGGACCTTACGGCTACACCTTC.

This chain links TRBV2 with TRBJ2-7; 7 positions match TRBD2. From germline, CDR1 is SNHLY and CDR2 FYNNEI. Germline trimming cut 1 base from V and 7 bases from J; bases unmatched to any gene: 16. The CDR3 runs 17 residues. The CDR3 spells CASSEERSGIGYNEQYF. As DNA, the CDR3 is TGTGCCAGCAGTGAAGAGCGCAGCGGGATTGGCTACAATGAGCAGTACTTC.

The rearrangement uses TRBV4-2 and TRBJ2-5; TRBD2 might be the D (6 bases). V lost 0 bases and J lost 11, with 19 bases in between. This CDR3 is 15 amino acids long. Germline values: CDR1 LGHNA, CDR2 YNFKEQ. CDR3 residues: CASSQDPGDAYKQYF. The CDR3, as DNA: TGTGCCAGCAGCCAAGATCCGGGAGATGCCTACAAGCAGTACTTC.

The genes are TRBV7-2 and TRBJ2-7; D gene unclear. Germline CDR1 SGHTA, CDR2 FQGNSA. This CDR3 comprises 15 residues. V gave up 1 base and J gave up 7 bases, with 17 bases separating them. In DNA form, the CDR3 reads TGTGCCAGCAGCTTAGTGTCTAGTACCTACAATGAGCAGTACTTC. Amino acid sequence: CASSLVSSTYNEQYF.

The chain combines TRBV10-1 with TRBJ2-2; 9 nucleotides align to TRBD2. In germline, CDR1 is WNHNN, CDR2 SYGVQD (reference sequence). This CDR3 region has 14 residues. With V trimmed by 8 bases and J by 3 bases, 4 bases remained unmatched. This CDR3 reads CASSAGGYTGELFF. The CDR3 DNA reads as TGCGCCAGCTCAGCGGGGGGATACACCGGGGAGCTGTTTTTT.

The chain is built from TRBV20-1 and TRBJ2-3; 11 nucleotides line up with TRBD2. CDR1 is DFQATT and CDR2 is SNEGSKA in the germline V gene (reference sequence). This CDR3 contains 15 residues. After removal of 3 bases from V and 1 base from J, the junction contained 3 bases not matched to a gene. CDR3: CSASDSGRGTDTQYF. As DNA, the CDR3 is TGCAGTGCTAGTGATAGCGGGAGGGGCACAGATACGCAGTATTTT.

This clonotype was seen a few times. The rearrangement uses TRBV7-2 and TRBJ2-3; tentative D call: TRBD2 (5 bases). This CDR3 is 17 amino acids long. Germline V gene lookup returns CDR1 SGHTA and CDR2 FQGNSA. The V gene lost 4 bases and the J gene lost 0 bases, with 17 bases spanning the gap. The CDR3 nucleotides read TGTGCCAGCAGCTCCGTTCGGCGGGTTCTAAGCACAGATACGCAGTATTTT. This encodes CASSSVRRVLSTDTQYF.

This chain connects TRBV20-1 to TRBJ1-1; the match to TRBD1 covers 8 bases. This CDR3 comprises 15 residues. The J segment lost 1 base and the V segment lost 5 bases, leaving 9 bases of the junction unmatched. CDR1 and CDR2 from the germline V gene are DFQATT and SNEGSKA (reference sequence). Written as DNA, the CDR3 is TGCAGTGCTGGAGGAAACAGGGGGAGGAACACTGAAGCTTTCTTT. Amino acids: CSAGGNRGRNTEAFF.

Only a few counts were recorded for this clonotype. This chain joins TRBV6-6 and TRBJ1-2, with 8 bases identical to TRBD1. Looked up from germline, CDR1 is MNHNY and CDR2 is SVGAGI (reference sequence). CDR3 size: 17 residues. V lost 2 bases, J lost 0 bases, and 8 bases stayed unmatched. The CDR3 protein is CASSYRPQQGANYGYTF. The CDR3 DNA sequence: TGTGCCAGCAGTTACCGCCCTCAACAGGGGGCTAACTATGGCTACACCTTC.